These 5 T cell receptor beta chains share one sample of origin, sequenced in a study of T cell repertoires in cytomegalovirus infection. TCRdb called the reads again in MiXCR, with one record for every CDR3 protein. Among some 480,000 distinct CDR3 sequences listed, about 33% were seen once. These receptors lack a known antigen. The specimen comprised cultured PBMCs, sampled from culture after CMV antigen stimulation. The receptors shown here come from a human donor in good health (CMV status not recorded). Some clones in this sample may be carry-over from other donors' samples.

There are a few counts of this clonotype. The CDR3 DNA sequence: TGTGCCAGCGGAGGACAGGGGGCGGCCGTTTCCAAAAACATTCAGTACTTC. Its translation is CASGGQGAAVSKNIQYF. V and J are TRBV6-6 and TRBJ2-4; 11 nucleotides line up with TRBD1. The CDR3 runs 17 residues. Per the germline V gene, CDR1 is MNHNY and CDR2 is SVGAGI (reference sequence). J lost 2 bases, V lost 8 bases, and 11 bases had no gene match.

The chain couples TRBV6-2 or TRBV6-3 to TRBJ1-3; D unclear. Trimming cost V 2 bases and J 8 bases, with 19 bases left between them. This CDR3 region has 16 residues. Germline CDR1 MNHEY, CDR2 SVGEGT. DNA of the CDR3: TGTGCCAGCAGTTACGGGCAAGCTTCGTACGGATACACCATATATTTT. Its protein is CASSYGQASYGYTIYF.

This clonotype was detected only a few times. The chain joins TRBV18 to TRBJ2-7; a possible D gene is TRBD1 (5 bases). V was clipped by 1 base and J by 7 bases, with 14 bases between them. The CDR3 loop spans 14 amino acids. CDR1 KGHSH and CDR2 LQKENI come from the germline V gene. The DNA for the CDR3 is TGTGCCAGCTCACCACGGGGCCCCCAATGGGAGCAGTACGTC. As protein: CASSPRGPQWEQYV.

The sample holds many counts of this clonotype. The chain couples TRBV12-3 or TRBV12-4 to TRBJ2-1; 7 nucleotides align to TRBD2. Germline trimming cut 3 bases from V and 8 bases from J; bases unmatched to any gene: 19. This CDR3 contains 18 residues. CDR3 DNA sequence: TGTGCCAGCAGTTTTTTCGGGGGGTTCGGAGTTCTTATCGATGAGCAGTTCTTC. Residues: CASSFFGGFGVLIDEQFF.

The V and J genes are TRBV6-5 and TRBJ2-3, with D perhaps matching TRBD1 (5 bases). V lost 6 bases, J lost 2 bases, and 15 bases lay in between. The CDR3 loop spans 15 amino acids. Germline CDR1 reads MNHEY; CDR2 reads SVGAGI. The CDR3 nucleotides read TGTGCCAGCAGGACGTTCTTGGGGCTCACAGATACGCAGTATTTT. This gives the protein CASRTFLGLTDTQYF.